This record covers a single T cell receptor beta chain. The antigen it recognizes is unknown. No much larger clone is present one base from it, and per-base qualities are unavailable. CD8 naive samples consisted of CD45RO-negative cells that were positively selected for CCR7, yielding a CD45RA+CCR7+ population without TemRA cells. The donors were healthy, HIV-negative adults who had no recently reported acute infections or vaccinations. Every donor was a Caucasian adult residing in Nashville, Tennessee, USA. After blood collection by leukapheresis, PBMCs were isolated using Ficoll-Histopaque density gradient centrifugation and then cryopreserved in the vapor phase of liquid nitrogen. Analytical flow cytometry was used to check the purity and quantity of each magnetically sorted T cell population. Genomic DNA was isolated from each sorted fraction and quantified by UV absorbance on a Nanodrop 2000c.

Using the deep immunoSEQ assay, TCR CDR3 regions were amplified from genomic DNA by multiplex PCR. Genomic DNA extracted from each cell subset was distributed evenly over all wells of several immunoSEQ 96-well plates, and each plate served as one replicate. For sorted subsets, each replicate PCR was loaded with 200 ng genomic DNA, equivalent to some 27,000 T cell genomes. Purified libraries were measured with a Qubit 3.0 fluorometer, size-checked on a Bioanalyzer 2100, and measured again with the KAPA Library Quantification kit. A separate single-read 150-cycle Illumina NextSeq 550 flow cell was used to sequence each immunoSEQ 96-well plate. For the original study's pipeline: Because the immunoSEQ output held only junctional sequences and lacked quality scores, the filtering could not match the filtering applied to full-length reads. Sequences were annotated with PyIR, a Python wrapper for IgBLAST v1.9, using IMGT germline references to assign V/J genes and CDR3. Reads were filtered out if the reads had weak V/J assignments (E-value above 1e-6), no CDR3, stop codons, out-of-frame junctions, or ambiguous translated residues. A V3J clonotype was defined by an identical inferred V gene, J gene, and CDR3 amino acid sequence. Percentage overlap between repertoires was computed as shared unique clonotypes divided by the size of the smaller repertoire. Richness of each repertoire was evaluated using RTK rarefaction, the Chao1 estimator, and Recon v2.1 estimates of unobserved clonotypes. Generation probabilities for all TCRbeta clonotypes obtained by the gDNA method from a few donors were computed using OLGA. Imported from immuneACCESS, the table was reduced by TCRdb to in-frame sequences with V and J called. These copies leave out some clones; in studies compared against another copy, an unresolved V gene accounts for under half, and the cause of the remainder is not known. V, J and clone size reflect that table, while D and trimming were determined from the DNA. This sample lists roughly 2.1 million clones; approximately 94% were detected once. About 1.8% of the sample goes to the ten largest clones.

From the germline V gene (reference sequence), CDR1 is MNHEY and CDR2 is SMNVEV. For this chain, trimming is 5 bases at the V end and 2 bases at the J end, and the number of junction bases without a gene match is 16. The CDR3 runs 18 amino acids, cysteine and phenylalanine included. Only the CDR3 DNA stays, 54 bases, in frame from base 1. These data come from a study of shared clonotypes between healthy human individuals (dated by TCRdb to 2020 to 2021). Turning to the overall study: Three men and a couple of women, aged 18 to 49 years, made up the cohort. Blood TCR repertoires of about 5 healthy adults were deeply sequenced to estimate repertoire size and the extent of clonotype sharing between individuals. To increase sequencing depth and limit assay-specific biases, TCR repertoire library preparation and sequencing were carried out by different laboratories using diverse techniques. For each donor, three plates each were used for CD4 naive and CD4 memory, two plates were used for CD8 naive, and one plate was used for CD8 memory. Leukapheresis yielded between about 0.8 and 9.5 billion PBMCs per donor. Broader findings and caveats from the paper: Higher generation probabilities were observed for clonotypes shared by all four sorted-subset donors than for non-shared clonotypes. Because the study included a small number of donors, the genetic and exposure-history diversity represented was limited. Naive subsets generally had larger estimated clonotype richness than memory subsets did. Across a handful of donors, approximately 5% of naive CD4, roughly 3.8% of naive CD8, about 2% of memory CD4, and about 0.4% of memory CD8 clonotypes were shared. Sampling was restricted to blood, and TCR repertoires in tissues likely differ from the TCR repertoires found in blood. Rarefaction of sorted-subset datasets indicated incomplete sequencing despite the large sequencing depth. Pairwise subsampling indicated that sequencing depth was expected to affect the degree of clonotype sharing among donors.

The rearranged chain carries TRBV27 and TRBJ2-7; TRBD2 matches 9 bases in the middle. This TCR was sampled from a man aged 18 to 30 in good health. Some clones in this sample may be carry-over from other donors' samples. The source material was naive CD8+ T cells from PBMCs. The cell subset or site label on this specimen signifies: CD45RA+CCR7+. The CDR3 has the sequence CASSPSVGVAGAPYEQYF. The nucleotide sequence reads TGTGCCAGCAGTCCCTCCGTGGGAGTAGCGGGAGCCCCCTACGAGCAGTACTTC.